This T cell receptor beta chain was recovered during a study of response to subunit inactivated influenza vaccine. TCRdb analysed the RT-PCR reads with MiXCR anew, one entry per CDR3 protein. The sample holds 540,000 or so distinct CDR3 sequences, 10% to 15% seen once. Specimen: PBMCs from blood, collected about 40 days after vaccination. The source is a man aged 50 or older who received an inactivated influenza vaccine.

The DNA of the CDR3 is TGTGCCAGCAGTTTCCATCTGGGCATTCAGTACTTC. This sequence encodes CASSFHLGIQYF. This chain links TRBV28 with TRBJ2-4, with D hard to call. CDR1 and CDR2 from the germline V gene are MDHEN and SYDVKM. The CDR3 spans 12 residues. Trimming pared 3 bases from V and 9 bases from J, leaving 9 bases between.